The T cell receptor beta chain described here comes from a study of blood T cell repertoires in COVID-19. Overall study: The samples span acute and convalescent COVID-19 from the United States, Italy and Spain.

This clone was detected once. Study processing details: Using reference gene primer amplification, nucleated cell counts were estimated. The repertoire was sequenced with immunoSEQ multiplex PCR; TCRdb's copy has only in-frame clones and lacks some. That table is the source of V, J and clone size, and D and trimming were worked out from the DNA. Of 100,000 to 150,000 clones in the sample, approximately 89% were seen once. Germline lookup yields CDR1 SGHRS and CDR2 YFSETQ. J lost 4 bases, V lost 0 bases, and 6 bases had no gene match. The CDR3 contains 17 residues. The source of this sequence is a woman in her 70s with COVID-19, enrolled during active disease. The source material was peripheral blood. This chain joins TRBV5-1 and TRBJ2-1; the match to TRBD2 covers 11 bases. The CDR3 loop is CASSLGLAGGLYNEQFF. CDR3 sequence (DNA): TGCGCCAGCAGCTTGGGTCTAGCGGGGGGATTATACAATGAGCAGTTCTTC.